This entry describes one T cell receptor beta chain. The antigen is undetermined. This sample was taken from a study of monozygotic twins with inflammatory bowel disease. Study results and limitations: Support was lacking for any single strong IBD-associated signal or clonotype. There was no way to distinguish the different T cell subtypes. Compared with healthy co-twins, IBD patients showed reduced TCRbeta repertoire diversity by inverse Simpson.

CDR3 length equals 14 residues. Germline CDR1 reads LNHDA; CDR2 reads SQIVND (reference sequence). The input for each TCR library was approximately 3,400 ng of total RNA. One entry per CDR3 protein, without DNA, is what TCRdb gives after re-calling the 5' RACE reads. The sample data list about 450,000 distinct CDR3 sequences. Input material: blood. The TCR was taken from a human donor with ulcerative colitis or Crohn's disease, or a healthy co-twin of an affected twin (not recorded which). The chain couples TRBV19 to TRBJ2-1. The CDR3 reads CASSIWAPNNEQFF.